These 4 T cell receptor beta chains came from one sample sequenced in a study of blood T cells in healthy people across ages. A J-beta primer mix and a sample-barcoded 5' primer were used in a second PCR of roughly 7 to 12 cycles. MiXCR, applied by TCRdb to the 5' RACE reads, yields one record per CDR3 protein. The sample lists hundreds of thousands of distinct CDR3 sequences, 32% occurring once. The sample was blood. The receptors stem from a woman of 80 years or more in good health.

This clonotype was picked up many times. This chain links TRBV13 with TRBJ2-5, with 10 bases aligning to TRBD2. The CDR3 extends over 16 amino acids. After removal of 4 bases from V and 3 bases from J, the junction contained 8 bases not matched to a gene. Germline V gene lookup returns CDR1 PRHDT and CDR2 FYEKMQ (reference sequence). DNA for the CDR3: TGTGCCAGCAGCTCAGCGGGGACTAGCGTAGAAGAGACCCAGTACTTC. The encoded protein is CASSSAGTSVEETQYF. Full variable domain (outside the CDR3, taken from reference TRBV13 and TRBJ2-5): AAGVIQSPRHLIKEKRETATLKCYPIPRHDTVYWYQQGPGQDPQFLISFYEKMQSDKGSIPDRFSAQQFSDYHSELNMSSLELGDSALYFCASSSAGTSVEETQYFGPGTRLLVL.

The table lists this clonotype with many counts. The chain employs TRBV2 and TRBJ2-1, with D tentatively TRBD1 or TRBD2 (5 bases each). This CDR3 comprises 14 residues. Trimming removed 7 bases at V and 9 bases at J, with 19 bases between. The germline V gene encodes CDR1 SNHLY and CDR2 FYNNEI. CDR3 protein: CASTPQRGLSEQFF. In DNA form, the CDR3 reads TGTGCCAGCACCCCGCAGAGGGGATTATCTGAGCAGTTCTTC. Full variable domain (rest looked up from reference TRBV2 and TRBJ2-1): EPEVTQTPSHQVTQMGQEVILRCVPISNHLYFYWYRQILGQKVEFLVSFYNNEISEKSEIFDDQFSVERPDGSNFTLKIRSTKLEDSAMYFCASTPQRGLSEQFFGPGTRLTVL.

Comment on this clonotype: A much larger clone differs from this one at a single base, so this may be a read error. The chain links TRBV7-2 to TRBJ1-5; weak D call: TRBD1 (5 bases). The V and J ends lost 5 bases and 1 base respectively, with 9 bases between them. CDR3 length: 14 residues. Germline V gene sequence: CDR1 SGHTA, CDR2 FQGNSA. The CDR3 nucleotides are TGTGCCAGCAGCGGGGGGTTCAGCAATCAGCCCCAGCATTTT. Amino acids: CASSGGFSNQPQHF.

A single count supports this clonotype. The V and J genes are TRBV7-2 and TRBJ2-4, with a tentative D call TRBD2 (5 bases). The V end was cut by 5 bases, the J end by 8 bases, with 7 bases between. CDR1 and CDR2 from the germline V gene are SGHTA and FQGNSA. This CDR3 is built from 11 residues. The chain's CDR3 is CASSLRDIQYF. For the CDR3, the DNA is TGTGCCAGCAGCCTGCGGGACATTCAGTACTTC.